One sample yielded the 32 T cell receptor beta chains listed below, sequenced in a study of T-cell reconstitution after alpha-beta-depleted transplantation in children. Preparing the TCRbeta library involved the use of unique molecular identifiers. Each CDR3 protein gets one entry after TCRdb re-called the PCR reads with MiXCR. The sample holds nearly 400,000 distinct CDR3 sequences; roughly 21% are singletons and the top ten take less than 4.5%. Source: PBMCs from the stem cell graft donor, taken from the stem cell graft. The receptors here all came from a human donor who donated a stem cell graft to a child with acute myeloid leukemia.

At least ten counts were recorded for this clonotype. The V gene is TRBV7-2, the J gene TRBJ2-7; D might be TRBD2 (6 bases). V shed 5 bases and J shed 6 bases, with 20 bases lying between them. Germline loops: CDR1 SGHTA, CDR2 FQGNSA. CDR3 length equals 15 residues. CDR3: CASSTQTSLLLEQYF. The CDR3 DNA reads as TGTGCCAGCAGCACCCAAACTAGCTTACTCCTCGAGCAGTACTTC.

This clonotype appeared a few times. The chain combines TRBV7-2 with TRBJ2-7; 8 positions match TRBD1. Germline values: CDR1 SGHTA, CDR2 FQGNSA. Trimming cost V 0 bases and J 7 bases; bases outside gene matches: 2. CDR3 length equals 13 residues. DNA for the CDR3: TGTGCCAGCAGCTTAGCGAGGACAGGGGAGCAGTACTTC. Translated, it gives CASSLARTGEQYF.

This clonotype turned up a few times. This sequence joins TRBV29-1 and TRBJ1-2, with D hard to call. The germline gives CDR1 SQVTM, CDR2 ANQGSEA. This CDR3 region has 10 residues. Trimming stripped 3 bases from V and 8 bases from J, with 7 bases between. The CDR3 bases are TGCAGCGTTGAGGTTGAGGGCTACACCTTC. It yields the protein CSVEVEGYTF.

In its sample, this clonotype was seen a few times. This chain uses TRBV6-4 with TRBJ2-2; D is unclear. The V gene's germline CDR1 is MRHNA and CDR2 SNTAGT. The CDR3 is 15 amino acids. Trimming shortened V by 7 bases and J by 3 bases, and 15 bases separated the two germline ends. The CDR3 loop is CASKRTLGDTGELFF. The CDR3 nucleotides read TGTGCCAGCAAGAGGACCCTAGGAGACACCGGGGAGCTGTTTTTT.

This clonotype showed up just once. J is TRBJ2-5 and V is TRBV7-3; 8 nucleotides line up with TRBD2. This CDR3 is 16 amino acids long. Trimming took 6 bases from V and 5 from J; bases not matched to a gene: 14. Germline V lookup: CDR1 SGHTA, CDR2 FQGTGA. The CDR3 nucleotides are TGTGCCAGCAGTCCGGCTAGCGGGTTACCCGCGGAGACCCAGTACTTC. Translated, it gives CASSPASGLPAETQYF.

This chain links TRBV4-3 with TRBJ2-5, with a weak D call TRBD2 (6 bases). Trimming cost V 3 bases and J 5 bases, with 22 bases left between them. CDR3 length equals 17 residues. CDR1 is LGHNA, CDR2 YSLEER, per germline. CDR3 residues: CASSQDPSGPSGETQYF. CDR3 nucleotides: TGCGCCAGCAGCCAGGACCCGAGCGGGCCCAGCGGGGAGACCCAGTACTTC.

The J gene is TRBJ2-7, the V gene TRBV28; the match to TRBD1 covers 10 bases. V was clipped by 6 bases and J by 9 bases; unmatched bases: 11. Germline-derived CDR1 and CDR2 are MDHEN and SYDVKM. The CDR3 is 14 residues long. Here the CDR3 reads CASSSDRGQGVQYF. CDR3 nucleotides: TGTGCCAGCAGCTCAGACAGGGGGCAAGGGGTGCAGTACTTC.

This chain uses TRBV6-1 with TRBJ1-2, with 10 bases that match TRBD1. The CDR3 has 14 residues. V shed 7 bases and J 5 bases; nucleotides not matched to a gene: 7. Germline CDR1 and CDR2: MNHNS and SASEGT. CDR3 sequence: CASKTGQGGYGYTF. The CDR3 DNA is TGTGCCAGCAAGACCGGACAGGGGGGTTATGGCTACACCTTC.

This chain links TRBV28 with TRBJ1-1, with a tentative D call TRBD1 (6 bases). The germline V and J ends were trimmed by 5 bases and 5 bases, with 15 bases remaining between them. The length of the CDR3 is 14 residues. Germline values: CDR1 MDHEN, CDR2 SYDVKM. This CDR3 reads CASSPPRTVTEAFF. CDR3 nucleotide sequence: TGTGCCAGCAGTCCACCGCGGACAGTGACTGAAGCTTTCTTT. Combining the CDR3 with reference TRBV28 and TRBJ1-1 gives the whole variable domain DVKVTQSSRYLVKRTGEKVFLECVQDMDHENMFWYRQDPGLGLRLIYFSYDVKMKEKGDIPEGYSVSREKKERFSLILESASTNQTSMYLCASSPPRTVTEAFFGQGTRLTVV.

This clonotype occurred a few times. The chain employs TRBV7-6 and TRBJ1-6; D remains unclear. Germline V gives CDR1 SGHVS, CDR2 FNYEAQ. The V end lost 4 bases, the J end lost 0 bases, and 10 bases lay between the germline ends. The CDR3 length is 16 residues. CDR3 in amino acids: CASSSTASSYNSPLHF. As DNA, the CDR3 is TGTGCCAGCAGCTCTACAGCGAGCTCCTATAATTCACCCCTCCACTTT.

The chain joins TRBV29-1 to TRBJ1-1; 9 bases are shared with TRBD1. J was trimmed by 8 bases and V by 7 bases; bases with no gene match: 11. CDR1 is SQVTM and CDR2 is ANQGSEA in the germline V gene. The CDR3 spans 13 residues. The CDR3 protein is CSAQKGQGVEAFF. In nucleotides, the CDR3 is TGCAGCGCACAAAAGGGACAGGGAGTGGAAGCTTTCTTT.

The chain is built from TRBV12-3 or TRBV12-4 and TRBJ2-5; D tentatively fits TRBD1 or TRBD2 (7 bases each). This CDR3 is 15 amino acids long. Between the trimmed V and J ends, which lost 8 bases and 2 bases, there was a span of 18 bases. The CDR3, as DNA: TGTGCCAGCGGAAGGGGGCAGGGAGGGCAAGAGACCCAGTACTTC. Amino acids: CASGRGQGGQETQYF.

This clonotype was seen many times. The CDR3 spells CSAREELDRNTEAFF. CDR3 bases: TGCAGTGCTAGAGAAGAATTGGACAGGAACACTGAAGCTTTCTTT. The chain employs TRBV20-1 and TRBJ1-1, with D perhaps TRBD1 (6 bases). Trimming removed 0 bases at V and 1 base at J, with 12 bases between. Germline assignment: CDR1 DFQATT and CDR2 SNEGSKA (reference sequence). This CDR3 region has 15 residues.

This clonotype was counted ten times or more. This chain joins TRBV4-2 and TRBJ2-7; D uncertain. Trimming pared 1 base from V and 3 bases from J, leaving 13 bases between. CDR1 and CDR2 from the germline V gene are LGHNA and YNFKEQ. CDR3 length: 15 amino acids. The CDR3 DNA sequence: TGTGCCAGCAGCCAAGTATTAGCCGAACGCTACGAGCAGTACTTC. It yields the protein CASSQVLAERYEQYF.

The V call is TRBV5-1, the J call TRBJ2-7; TRBD2 agrees at 10 bases. The CDR3 contains 16 residues. V lost 0 bases to trimming and J lost 6 bases; unmatched junction nucleotides: 9. Per germline, CDR1 SGHRS and CDR2 YFSETQ. The CDR3 spells CASSLEGLAGVGEQYF. The CDR3 nucleotides are TGCGCCAGCAGCTTGGAAGGTCTAGCGGGAGTGGGCGAGCAGTACTTC.

This clonotype was recorded many times. The genes are TRBV29-1 and TRBJ2-3, with 10 bases aligning to TRBD2. The germline V gene has CDR1 SQVTM and CDR2 ANQGSEA. V shed 4 bases and J 5 bases; nucleotides not matched to a gene: 6. The CDR3 has 14 residues. The DNA for the CDR3 is TGCAGCGTTGGGCTAGCGGGAGAAATAGATACGCAGTATTTT. Its translation is CSVGLAGEIDTQYF.

This chain joins TRBV20-1 and TRBJ1-4, with D perhaps matching TRBD1 (5 bases). This CDR3 is 14 amino acids long. The germline gives CDR1 DFQATT, CDR2 SNEGSKA (reference sequence). Trimming took off 0 bases at V and 4 bases at J, with 9 bases between the two ends. CDR3 DNA sequence: TGCAGTGCTAGAGACGGGGGGGTTAATGAAAAACTGTTTTTT. Protein sequence: CSARDGGVNEKLFF.

V and J are TRBV18 and TRBJ2-7; D may correspond to TRBD1 or TRBD2 (5 bases each). Germline CDR1 KGHSH, CDR2 LQKENI. Trimming took off 1 base at V and 3 bases at J, with 13 bases between the two ends. CDR3 length: 15 amino acids. The CDR3 is CASSPRGTKNYEQYF. The CDR3 coding sequence is TGTGCCAGCTCACCACGGGGGACCAAAAACTACGAGCAGTACTTC.

This clonotype was observed a handful of times. Here the CDR3 reads CSGGTDPYEQYF. Here the CDR3 DNA reads TGCAGCGGGGGGACAGATCCGTACGAGCAGTACTTC. The chain joins TRBV29-1 to TRBJ2-7, with 7 bases that match TRBD1. The CDR3 runs to 12 residues. The J segment lost 4 bases and the V segment lost 7 bases, leaving 7 bases of the junction unmatched. Germline CDR1 and CDR2: SQVTM and ANQGSEA.

V gene TRBV7-9 combines with J gene TRBJ2-7; no reliable D call. Germline V lookup: CDR1 SEHNR, CDR2 FQNEAQ (reference sequence). The CDR3 runs to 17 residues. Trimming removed 0 bases from V and 0 bases from J, with 15 bases in between. CDR3 DNA: TGTGCCAGCAGCTTAGCGGCGGTTGGTAGGAGCTCCTACGAGCAGTACTTC. Amino acid sequence: CASSLAAVGRSSYEQYF.

This clonotype was observed a few times. This chain joins TRBV28 and TRBJ1-1; D is undetermined. Germline CDR1 reads MDHEN; CDR2 reads SYDVKM. V lost 3 bases to trimming and J lost 11 bases, with 10 bases between them. This CDR3 is 11 amino acids long. This CDR3 reads CASSFLPVAFF. For the CDR3, the DNA is TGTGCCAGCAGTTTTCTCCCCGTGGCTTTCTTT.

This clonotype was detected ten times or more. The chain carries TRBV25-1 and TRBJ2-7, with a tentative D call TRBD1 (7 bases). Germline CDR1 is MGHDK and CDR2 is SYGVNS. The CDR3 totals 12 residues. The V end lost 7 bases, the J end lost 5 bases, and 12 bases lay between the germline ends. The CDR3 region has the DNA TGTGCCAGCAAAGGAGGGGGCAACGAGCAGTACTTC. It encodes CASKGGGNEQYF.

This clonotype was counted at least ten times. The chain recombines TRBV5-1 with TRBJ2-7, with 7 bases matching TRBD2. Losses at the gene ends were 6 bases for V and 3 bases for J; bases not matched to a gene: 6. The CDR3 runs 13 residues. Germline-derived CDR1 and CDR2 are SGHRS and YFSETQ. The CDR3 reads CASTREDFYEQYF. CDR3 nucleotide sequence: TGCGCCAGCACCCGGGAGGATTTCTACGAGCAGTACTTC.

The gene calls are TRBV7-2 and TRBJ2-5; D ambiguous. The CDR3 has 14 residues. V lost 1 base and J lost 4, with 10 bases in between. Germline CDR1 is SGHTA and CDR2 is FQGNSA. In nucleotides, the CDR3 is TGTGCCAGCAGCTTAGACTCAGGCTCAGAGACCCAGTACTTC. This codes for CASSLDSGSETQYF. Combining the CDR3 with reference TRBV7-2 and TRBJ2-5 gives the whole variable domain GAGVSQSPSNKVTEKGKDVELRCDPISGHTALYWYRQSLGQGLEFLIYFQGNSAPDKSGLPSDRFSAERTGGSVSTLTIQRTQQEDSAVYLCASSLDSGSETQYFGPGTRLLVL.

The V gene is TRBV11-1, the J gene TRBJ2-7; 9 nucleotides agree with TRBD1. CDR1 is SGHAT and CDR2 is FQDESV in the germline V gene (reference sequence). V dropped 5 bases and J dropped 1; count of bases not matched to a gene: 9. The CDR3 extends over 16 amino acids. The CDR3 DNA is TGTGCCAGCAGCCCCTTGTCCGGGACAGGGTCCTACGAGCAGTACTTC. The encoded protein is CASSPLSGTGSYEQYF.

The sample holds a few counts of this clonotype. The gene calls are TRBV4-3 and TRBJ2-7; TRBD2 matches at 10 bases. The V gene's germline CDR1 is LGHNA and CDR2 YSLEER. This CDR3 has 15 amino acids. V shed 1 base, J shed 5 bases, and the junction held 5 bases outside the gene matches. This CDR3 reads CASSQGPSGSDEQYF. The CDR3 DNA is TGCGCCAGCAGCCAAGGCCCTAGCGGGAGTGACGAGCAGTACTTC.

In this sample, this clonotype turned up a few times. The V call is TRBV29-1, the J call TRBJ2-1, with 7 bases fitting TRBD1. The CDR3 totals 13 residues. Germline V lookup: CDR1 SQVTM, CDR2 ANQGSEA. V dropped 4 bases and J dropped 8; count of bases not matched to a gene: 8. The CDR3 reads CSVAATGSYEQFF. The CDR3 DNA reads TGCAGCGTTGCTGCGACAGGGTCCTATGAGCAGTTCTTC.

In its sample, this clonotype was seen many times. The chain links TRBV7-2 to TRBJ2-5; D is tentatively TRBD1 or TRBD2 (5 bases each). Germline CDR1 is SGHTA and CDR2 is FQGNSA. The CDR3 runs to 14 residues. V lost 7 bases and J lost 4, with 16 bases in between. Here the CDR3 DNA reads TGTGCCAGCACCGTCCAGAGGGGATCAGAGACCCAGTACTTC. The encoded protein is CASTVQRGSETQYF.

V usage is TRBV4-3 and J usage is TRBJ2-6; D not certain. V gave up 0 bases and J gave up 0 bases, with 12 bases separating them. This CDR3 is 18 amino acids long. Germline V gives CDR1 LGHNA, CDR2 YSLEER. CDR3 bases: TGCGCCAGCAGCCAAGATTTGGGCAGCCACTCTGGGGCCAACGTCCTGACTTTC. It is translated as CASSQDLGSHSGANVLTF.

This clonotype turned up a few times. V gene TRBV12-3 or TRBV12-4 combines with J gene TRBJ1-1; D is unresolved. The V end lost 3 bases, the J end lost 5 bases, and 7 bases lay between the germline ends. CDR3 length: 12 amino acids. The CDR3 DNA sequence: TGTGCCAGCAGTTTTTCGCATACTGAAGCTTTCTTT. Protein: CASSFSHTEAFF.

This clonotype has only a few counts. CDR3 sequence: CSALAGGNTGELFF. For the CDR3, the DNA is TGCAGCGCCCTAGCGGGAGGGAACACCGGGGAGCTGTTTTTT. The rearrangement links TRBV29-1 to TRBJ2-2; 11 bases are shared with TRBD2. Germline lookup yields CDR1 SQVTM and CDR2 ANQGSEA. The CDR3 extends over 14 amino acids. Germline trimming cut 7 bases from V and 1 base from J; bases unmatched to any gene: 2.

A few counts support this clonotype. The chain employs TRBV13 and TRBJ2-5; 14 nucleotides match TRBD2. V lost 5 bases to trimming and J lost 1 base; unmatched junction nucleotides: 12. This CDR3 contains 19 residues. Germline V gene sequence: CDR1 PRHDT, CDR2 FYEKMQ (reference sequence). CDR3 residues: CASSRRLGLAGVSQETQYF. In DNA, the CDR3 is TGTGCCAGCAGCCGCCGGTTGGGACTAGCGGGAGTCTCCCAAGAGACCCAGTACTTC.